This T cell receptor (beta chain) was captured in a study of identical twins. This clonotype was found a few times. MiXCR, run by TCRdb on the 5' RACE reads, gives a single entry per CDR3 protein. The data show 250,000 or so distinct CDR3 sequences, about 8.3% seen once. CDR3 length equals 14 residues. V lost 4 bases and J lost 5, with 12 bases in between. The germline V gene encodes CDR1 LGHNA and CDR2 YNFKEQ. This sample also belongs to another study, concerning yellow fever vaccine responses in identical twins.

What was sequenced was CD8+ T cells sorted from blood. The receptor was isolated from a woman aged 18-29 years in good health. The gene calls are TRBV4-2 and TRBJ1-5, with D hard to call. CDR3 DNA: TGTGCCAGCAGCCCTACAGCCGGGGATCAGCCCCAGCATTTT. This translates into CASSPTAGDQPQHF.